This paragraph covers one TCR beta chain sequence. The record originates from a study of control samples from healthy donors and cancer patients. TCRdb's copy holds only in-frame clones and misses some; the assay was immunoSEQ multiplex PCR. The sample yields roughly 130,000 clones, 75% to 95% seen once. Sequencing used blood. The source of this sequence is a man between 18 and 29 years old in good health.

CDR3 residues: CASSEPGLAGLETQYF. CDR3 DNA: TGTGCCAGCAGCGAACCGGGACTAGCGGGGCTAGAGACCCAGTACTTC. The chain joins TRBV5-4 to TRBJ2-5, with 13 positions matching TRBD2. Germline CDR1 SGHNT, CDR2 YYREEE (reference sequence). V trimming: 4 bases; J trimming: 4 bases; junction bases outside the gene matches: 7. The CDR3 sequence is 16 residues long.